This T cell receptor beta chain is drawn from a study of blood T cells in healthy people across ages. Through a sample-barcoded 5' primer and a J-beta primer mix, a second PCR was run for 7 to 11 cycles. From the 5' RACE reads, TCRdb called clonotypes with MiXCR, one entry per CDR3 protein. The sample holds 780,000 or so distinct CDR3 sequences, 56% seen once. Looked up from germline, CDR1 is MDHEN and CDR2 is SYDVKM. V was clipped by 1 base and J by 4 bases; unmatched bases: 17. CDR3 length: 19 amino acids. This TCR came from a man in his forties in good health. The chain links TRBV28 to TRBJ1-2; 8 bases match TRBD1. The sequenced sample was blood. CDR3 protein: CASSLSRWDRFPPSYGYTF. The CDR3, as DNA: TGTGCCAGCAGTTTATCACGATGGGACAGGTTCCCTCCGAGCTATGGCTACACCTTC.